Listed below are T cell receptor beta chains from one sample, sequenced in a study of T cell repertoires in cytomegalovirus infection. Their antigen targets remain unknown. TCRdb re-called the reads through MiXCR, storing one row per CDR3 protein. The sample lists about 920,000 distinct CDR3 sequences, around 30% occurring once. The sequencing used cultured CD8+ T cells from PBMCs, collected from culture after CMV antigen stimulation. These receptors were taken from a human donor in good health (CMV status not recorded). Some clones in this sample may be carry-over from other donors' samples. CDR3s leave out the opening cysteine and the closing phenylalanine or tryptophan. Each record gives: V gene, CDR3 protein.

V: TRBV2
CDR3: ASSVSHYNEQF

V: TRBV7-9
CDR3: ASSSPVSRARNSPLH

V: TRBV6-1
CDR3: ASSFIAGGPDNEQF

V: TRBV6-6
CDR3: ASTLRLAGIQETQY

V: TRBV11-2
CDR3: ASSQDNYSNQPQH

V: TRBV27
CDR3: ASSPGGTYNEQF

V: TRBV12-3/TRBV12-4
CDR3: ASSLGAYEAF

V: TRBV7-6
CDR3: ASSLRQASTDTQY

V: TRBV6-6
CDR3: ASTKHYTGELF

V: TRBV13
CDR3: ASSEGRGRVYGYT

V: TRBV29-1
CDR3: SVRLDEQF

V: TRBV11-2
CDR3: ASSSTGYVTDTQY

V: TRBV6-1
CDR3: ASSGQPLRQY

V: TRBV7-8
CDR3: ASSPEGSGGPGETQY

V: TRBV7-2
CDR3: ASSPYNRATNEKLF

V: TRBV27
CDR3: ASTQGREGSPLH

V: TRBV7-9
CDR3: ASSPLRQGANTGELF

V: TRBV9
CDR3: ASSVGLQSSGNTIY

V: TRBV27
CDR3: ASSLSVEGPGSPLH

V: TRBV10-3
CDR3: AILDSTSTDTQY

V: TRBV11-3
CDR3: ASSLGFSGGFEQF

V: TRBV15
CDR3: ATSREDTGTGEYGYT

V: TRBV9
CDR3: ASSVVIRGLRGYT

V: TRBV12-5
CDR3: ASGSWRQETQY

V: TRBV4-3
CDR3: ASSQVGTAYGYT

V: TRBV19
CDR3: ASNTLQGLGDGYT

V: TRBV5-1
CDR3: ASSLDRSLGNEQF

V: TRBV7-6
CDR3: ASSFKIAGGEADTQY

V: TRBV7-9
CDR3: ASTPKGVGETQY

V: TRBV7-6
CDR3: ASSPAGREGYT

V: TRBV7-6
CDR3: ASSPPSGGYTDTQY

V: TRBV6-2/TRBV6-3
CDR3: ASSYAPLESYNEQF

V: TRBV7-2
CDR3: ASSSLLTGSTDTQY

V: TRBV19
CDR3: ASSIEEATYNEQF

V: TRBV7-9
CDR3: ASFGAGRTDTQY

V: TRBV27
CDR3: ASSFGGGGATYEQY

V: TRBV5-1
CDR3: ASSLGYRENTEAF

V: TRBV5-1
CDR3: ASSLGRGDRTDTQY

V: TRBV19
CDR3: ASTQSRSRYGYT

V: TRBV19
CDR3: ASSKGQQPAKNIQY

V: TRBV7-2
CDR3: ASSLGDYLAIPPTQY

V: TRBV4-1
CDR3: ASSQDSLQSYEQY

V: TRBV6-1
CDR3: ASSSRTGTYSNQPQH

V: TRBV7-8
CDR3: ASSSPRTGLNEQF

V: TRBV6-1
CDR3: ASKDSNTGELF

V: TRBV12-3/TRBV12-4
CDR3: ASSSTGFRYGYT

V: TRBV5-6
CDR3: ASSLFWTGNQPQH

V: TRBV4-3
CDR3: ASSPQAGGPGGELF

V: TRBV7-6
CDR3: ASSLVAGGPGDPRIQY